The next 22 T cell receptor beta chains were all read from a single sample in a study of blood T cells in healthy people across ages (dated by TCRdb to the mid-2010s). The library was generated by 5' RACE. TCRdb shows the sequencer as Illumina HiSeq 2500. The second PCR ran for about 7 to 11 cycles and used a J-beta primer mix along with a sample-barcoded 5' primer. TCRdb took the public reads, trimmed them with fastp at Q25, ran MiXCR for clone calling and kept in-frame beta chains. Each record represents a unique CDR3 protein, reported with the most common genes and DNA among its rows. The sample has about 730,000 distinct CDR3 sequences on record, roughly two fifths of them singletons. The ten largest make up around a fifth of the sample. The sequenced material came from blood. These receptors were obtained from an older woman in good health.

The V gene is TRBV30, the J gene TRBJ2-6; D unresolved. V was cut by 0 bases and J by 3 bases, with 6 bases left in between. The CDR3 extends over 14 amino acids. Germline CDR1 reads GTSNPN; CDR2 reads SVGIG (reference sequence). CDR3 sequence reads: CAWSVRFGANVLTF. The DNA of the CDR3 is TGTGCCTGGAGTGTACGGTTTGGGGCCAACGTCCTGACTTTC.

This clonotype occurred a few times. V usage is TRBV20-1 and J usage is TRBJ1-4; TRBD1 might be the D (5 bases). The CDR3 has 13 amino acids. Trimming removed 3 bases at V and 5 bases at J, with 10 bases between. Germline assignment: CDR1 DFQATT and CDR2 SNEGSKA (reference sequence). The CDR3 DNA sequence: TGCAGTGCTAGCCAGGGTGGGAATGAAAAACTGTTTTTT. As protein: CSASQGGNEKLFF.

The chain is built from TRBV2 and TRBJ2-3; 9 nucleotides agree with TRBD2. This CDR3 comprises 15 residues. With V trimmed by 0 bases and J by 5 bases, 3 bases remained unmatched. CDR1 is SNHLY, CDR2 FYNNEI, per germline. CDR3 protein: CASSEARGGGDTQYF. In DNA form, the CDR3 reads TGTGCCAGCAGTGAAGCGCGGGGGGGCGGAGATACGCAGTATTTT.

With regard to this clonotype: Its ends do not fully match the called genes, so a read error is possible. The CDR3: CAGSAPETGAAGELFF. CDR3 sequence (DNA): TGTGCCGGCAGCGCTCCTGAGACAGGGGCGGCCGGGGAGCTGTTTTTT. The chain is built from TRBV9 and TRBJ2-2, with 8 nucleotides matching TRBD1. The CDR3 has 16 residues. Germline V lookup: CDR1 SGDLS, CDR2 YYNGEE.

Many counts were recorded for this clonotype. The CDR3 nucleotides read TGTGCCAGCGGGACTAGCGGGAGCACAGATACGCAGTATTTT. As protein: CASGTSGSTDTQYF. The genes are TRBV9 and TRBJ2-3, with 12 bases fitting TRBD2. After removal of 7 bases from V and 0 bases from J, the junction contained 0 bases not matched to a gene. The CDR3 sequence is 14 residues long. The germline CDR1 and CDR2 sequences are SGDLS and YYNGEE.

This clonotype was detected many times. The chain links TRBV5-6 to TRBJ2-1, with a tentative D call TRBD2 (7 bases). Per the germline V gene, CDR1 is SGHDT and CDR2 is YYEEEE. V dropped 0 bases and J dropped 5 bases, with 15 bases sitting between them. CDR3 length equals 16 residues. DNA of the CDR3: TGTGCCAGCAGCTTGGCGCGAGGGGGGGCCCACAATGAGCAGTTCTTC. This encodes CASSLARGGAHNEQFF.

For the CDR3, the DNA is TGTGCCAGCAGCTCCAGGGAGGTCGGGGAAAAACTGTTTTTT. Protein sequence: CASSSREVGEKLFF. The chain uses TRBV7-9 and TRBJ1-4; tentative D call: TRBD1 (5 bases). CDR1 and CDR2 from the germline V gene are SEHNR and FQNEAQ (reference sequence). Trimming pared 4 bases from V and 8 bases from J, leaving 14 bases between. The CDR3 spans 14 residues.

V and J are TRBV18 and TRBJ2-7; TRBD1 matches at 7 bases. Germline V gene sequence: CDR1 KGHSH, CDR2 LQKENI. The CDR3 has 15 amino acids. Unmatched junction bases numbered 8, after V lost 6 bases and J lost 0 bases. CDR3 DNA sequence: TGTGCCAGCTCCCACCAGGGGGTTGCCTCCTACGAGCAGTACTTC. It translates to CASSHQGVASYEQYF.

The rearrangement joins TRBV6-5 to TRBJ2-5; TRBD2 matches 8 bases. CDR3 length equals 14 residues. In germline, CDR1 is MNHEY, CDR2 SVGAGI. The trim removed 2 bases at V and 11 bases at J, leaving 10 bases unmatched. The CDR3 nucleotides are TGTGCCAGCAGTTACGCGGGAGGCTACAATGAGCAGTACTTC. It specifies CASSYAGGYNEQYF.

The chain employs TRBV2 and TRBJ2-7; D remains ambiguous. The V gene lost 9 bases and the J gene lost 0 bases, with 15 bases spanning the gap. Germline CDR1 is SNHLY and CDR2 is FYNNEI. The CDR3 runs 14 residues. CDR3 nucleotides: TGTGCCAGTAGAAGCGAAGTCGGCTCCTACGAGCAGTACTTC. As protein: CASRSEVGSYEQYF.

The gene calls are TRBV3-1 and TRBJ1-1; D call uncertain. V was trimmed by 2 bases and J by 5 bases, leaving 15 bases between them. This CDR3 contains 15 residues. Germline CDR1 and CDR2: LGHDT and YNNKEL (reference sequence). CDR3 loop: CASSQYLTGVTEAFF. The CDR3 DNA is TGTGCCAGCAGCCAATATTTGACTGGGGTAACTGAAGCTTTCTTT.

There are a few counts of this clonotype. The chain employs TRBV5-1 and TRBJ2-2, with a possible D match to TRBD2 (5 bases). Germline CDR1 SGHRS, CDR2 YFSETQ. The CDR3 runs 15 residues. Trimming shortened V by 0 bases and J by 4 bases, and 10 bases separated the two germline ends. The CDR3 reads CASSLVLASTGELFF. The CDR3 region has the DNA TGCGCCAGCAGCTTGGTGCTAGCTAGCACCGGGGAGCTGTTTTTT.

This clonotype appeared a single time. The chain employs TRBV5-5 and TRBJ1-4, with D hard to call. V was pared by 3 bases and J by 7 bases, with 13 bases between. CDR1 and CDR2 from the germline V gene are SGHKS and YYEKEE (reference sequence). The CDR3 is made up of 14 amino acids. CDR3 in amino acids: CASSSGQMVEKLFF. CDR3 nucleotide sequence: TGTGCCAGCAGCTCGGGCCAAATGGTTGAAAAACTGTTTTTT.

About this clonotype: A much larger clone differs by one base, so this may be a read error. The chain recombines TRBV3-1 with TRBJ2-3; 7 positions match TRBD2. The CDR3 runs 16 residues. Germline CDR1 is LGHDT and CDR2 is YNNKEL (reference sequence). CDR3 loop: CANSHRAGPAFDTQYF. The CDR3 nucleotides are TGTGCCAACAGCCATCGAGCGGGGCCGGCATTCGATACGCAGTATTTT.

The gene calls are TRBV3-1 and TRBJ2-1; 15 bases are shared with TRBD2. The length of the CDR3 is 15 residues. Germline assignment: CDR1 LGHDT and CDR2 YNNKEL (reference sequence). V was pared by 10 bases and J by 8 bases, with 9 bases of the junction left unmatched. Here the CDR3 DNA reads TGTGCCACCTCCAGGGGACTAGCGGGAGGCTATGAGCAGTTCTTC. As protein: CATSRGLAGGYEQFF.

With regard to this clonotype: A read error may explain this, as a much larger clone is one base away. V usage is TRBV12-3 or TRBV12-4 and J usage is TRBJ2-3; D ambiguous. V was shortened by 5 bases and J by 4 bases, with 7 bases between the two germline ends. The CDR3 extends over 12 amino acids. This chain's CDR3 is CASSHGSDTQYF. As DNA, the CDR3 is TGTGCCAGCAGTCATGGCTCAGATACGCAGTATTTT.

The rearrangement uses TRBV20-1 and TRBJ2-3; D is unclear. CDR3 length equals 11 residues. Germline V gene sequence: CDR1 DFQATT, CDR2 SNEGSKA (reference sequence). The CDR3 coding sequence is TGCAGCCACCGGGTGGGAGATACGCAGTATTTT. This encodes CSHRVGDTQYF.

V gene TRBV25-1 combines with J gene TRBJ2-7, with TRBD2 identical over 7 bases. Trimming removed 2 bases from V and 9 bases from J; junction bases left unmatched: 13. Germline CDR1 and CDR2: MGHDK and SYGVNS. The CDR3 runs to 15 residues. CDR3 in DNA: TGTGCCAGCAGTGAAGCGGGGGTTACCCTACGATTGCAGTACTTC. It encodes CASSEAGVTLRLQYF.

The chain recombines TRBV7-9 with TRBJ1-2; 8 bases align to TRBD1. This CDR3 is built from 16 residues. The trim removed 3 bases at V and 6 bases at J, leaving 12 bases unmatched. In germline, CDR1 is SEHNR, CDR2 FQNEAQ (reference sequence). CDR3 region: CASSFGTGIVAHGYTF. Here the CDR3 DNA reads TGTGCCAGCAGCTTCGGGACAGGCATCGTCGCCCATGGCTACACCTTC.

The chain joins TRBV19 to TRBJ1-5; D possibly corresponds to TRBD1 (5 bases). With 8 bases removed from V and 0 bases from J, the gap between germline ends came to 23 bases. Germline V gene lookup returns CDR1 LNHDA and CDR2 SQIVND (reference sequence). The CDR3 has 18 residues. CDR3 coding DNA: TGTGCCAGTGACAGATCGAATTTCGGGGGTTATAGCAATCAGCCCCAGCATTTT. This codes for CASDRSNFGGYSNQPQHF.

In the case of this clonotype: This sequence may be a read error, since a much larger clone differs from it by one base. The chain recombines TRBV10-3 with TRBJ2-7; the D is unclear. TRBJ2-1 explains the end of the DNA better; the J call may be wrong. Germline loops: CDR1 ENHRY, CDR2 SYGVKD. CDR3 length: 15 amino acids. The CDR3 region has the DNA TGTGCCATTTCAGATGGCGCCAGGAGCTCCTACGAGCAGTTCTTC. Its protein is CAISDGARSSYEQFF.

This rearrangement joins TRBV12-3 or TRBV12-4 to TRBJ2-2, with 11 bases fitting TRBD1. The CDR3 is made up of 16 amino acids. Germline trimming cut 2 bases from V and 6 bases from J; bases unmatched to any gene: 5. This CDR3 reads CASSLWDRGIAGELFF. CDR3 DNA: TGTGCCAGCAGTTTATGGGACAGGGGGATAGCCGGGGAGCTGTTTTTT.